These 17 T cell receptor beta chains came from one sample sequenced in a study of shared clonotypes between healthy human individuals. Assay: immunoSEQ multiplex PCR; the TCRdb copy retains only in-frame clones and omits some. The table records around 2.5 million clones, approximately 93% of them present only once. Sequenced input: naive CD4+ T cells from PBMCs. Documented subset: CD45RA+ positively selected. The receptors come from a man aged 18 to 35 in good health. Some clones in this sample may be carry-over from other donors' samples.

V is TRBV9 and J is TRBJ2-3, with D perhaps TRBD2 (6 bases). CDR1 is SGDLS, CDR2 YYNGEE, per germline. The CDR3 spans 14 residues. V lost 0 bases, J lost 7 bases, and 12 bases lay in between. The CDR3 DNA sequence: TGTGCCAGCAGCGTAGTAAAGGAGGGAAATACGCAGTATTTT. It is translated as CASSVVKEGNTQYF. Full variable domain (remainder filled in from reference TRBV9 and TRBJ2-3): DSGVTQTPKHLITATGQRVTLRCSPRSGDLSVYWYQQSLDQGLQFLIQYYNGEERAKGNILERFSAQQFPDLHSELNLSSLELGDSALYFCASSVVKEGNTQYFGPGTRLTVL.

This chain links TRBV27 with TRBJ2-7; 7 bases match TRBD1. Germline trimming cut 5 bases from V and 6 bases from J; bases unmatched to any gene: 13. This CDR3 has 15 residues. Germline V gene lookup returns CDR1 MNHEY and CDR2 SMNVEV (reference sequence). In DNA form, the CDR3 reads TGTGCCAGCAGTCCTCGACAGGGTCCTCCCTCCGAGCAGTACTTC. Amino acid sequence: CASSPRQGPPSEQYF.

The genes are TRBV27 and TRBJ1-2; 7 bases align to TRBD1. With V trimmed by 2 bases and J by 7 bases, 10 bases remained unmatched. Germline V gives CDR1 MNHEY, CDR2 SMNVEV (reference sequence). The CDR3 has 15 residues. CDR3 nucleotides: TGTGCCAGCAGTTTAAATGGCAGGGGGTTTAGTGGCTACACCTTC. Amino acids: CASSLNGRGFSGYTF.

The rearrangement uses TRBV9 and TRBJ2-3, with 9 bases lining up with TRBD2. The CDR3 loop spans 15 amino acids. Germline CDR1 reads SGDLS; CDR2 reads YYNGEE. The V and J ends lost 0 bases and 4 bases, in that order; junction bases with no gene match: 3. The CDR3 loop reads CASSVDGGGADTQYF. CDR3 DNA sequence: TGTGCCAGCAGCGTAGATGGCGGGGGGGCAGATACGCAGTATTTT.

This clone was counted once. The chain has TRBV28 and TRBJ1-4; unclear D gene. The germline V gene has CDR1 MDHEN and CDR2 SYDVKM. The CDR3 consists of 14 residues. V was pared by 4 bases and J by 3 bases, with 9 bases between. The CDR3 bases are TGTGCCAGCAGTTCGGGATGGGCTAATGAAAAACTGTTTTTT. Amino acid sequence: CASSSGWANEKLFF.

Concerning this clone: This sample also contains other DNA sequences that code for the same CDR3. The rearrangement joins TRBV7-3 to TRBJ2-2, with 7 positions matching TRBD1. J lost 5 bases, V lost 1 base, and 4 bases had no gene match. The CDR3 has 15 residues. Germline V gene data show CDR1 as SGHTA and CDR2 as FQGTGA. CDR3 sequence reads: CASSLNRGGTGELFF. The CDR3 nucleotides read TGTGCCAGCAGCTTAAACAGGGGTGGTACCGGGGAGCTGTTTTTT.

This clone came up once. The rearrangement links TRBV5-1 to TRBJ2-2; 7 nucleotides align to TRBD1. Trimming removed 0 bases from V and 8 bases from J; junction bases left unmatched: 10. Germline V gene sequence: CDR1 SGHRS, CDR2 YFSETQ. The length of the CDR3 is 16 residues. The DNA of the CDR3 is TGCGCCAGCAGCTTGGAGGGGGCGAGGTCAGGTGGGGAGCTGTTTTTT. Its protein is CASSLEGARSGGELFF.

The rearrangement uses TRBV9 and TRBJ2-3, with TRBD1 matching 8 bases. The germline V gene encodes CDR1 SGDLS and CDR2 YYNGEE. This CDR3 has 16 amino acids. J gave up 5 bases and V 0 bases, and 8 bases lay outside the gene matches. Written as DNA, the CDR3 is TGTGCCAGCAGCGTAGTAGCAGGGGGCAAGGTAGATACGCAGTATTTT. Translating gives CASSVVAGGKVDTQYF.

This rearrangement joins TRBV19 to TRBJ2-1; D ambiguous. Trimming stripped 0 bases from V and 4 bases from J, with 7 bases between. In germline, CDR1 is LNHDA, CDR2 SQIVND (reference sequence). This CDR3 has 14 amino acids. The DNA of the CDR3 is TGTGCCAGTAGTATAGATGGCCGTTACAATGAGCAGTTCTTC. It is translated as CASSIDGRYNEQFF.

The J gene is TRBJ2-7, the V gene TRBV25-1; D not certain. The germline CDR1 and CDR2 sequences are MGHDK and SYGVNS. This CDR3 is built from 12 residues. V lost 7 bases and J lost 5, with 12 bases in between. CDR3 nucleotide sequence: TGTGCCAGCACCAAGTTCGGGCACGAGCAGTACTTC. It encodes CASTKFGHEQYF.

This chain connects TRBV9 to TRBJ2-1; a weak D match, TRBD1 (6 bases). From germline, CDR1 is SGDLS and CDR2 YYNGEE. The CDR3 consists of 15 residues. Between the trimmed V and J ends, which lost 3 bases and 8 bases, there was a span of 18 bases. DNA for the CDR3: TGTGCCAGCAGCGCCTCCCAGGGGCTGAGGTATGAGCAGTTCTTC. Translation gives CASSASQGLRYEQFF.

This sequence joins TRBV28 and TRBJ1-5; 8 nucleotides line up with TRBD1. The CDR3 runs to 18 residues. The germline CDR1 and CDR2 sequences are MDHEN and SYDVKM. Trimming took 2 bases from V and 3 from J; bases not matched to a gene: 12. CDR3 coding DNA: TGTGCCAGCAGTTTAATTCCCGTGGACAGGGCCATCAATCAGCCCCAGCATTTT. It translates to CASSLIPVDRAINQPQHF.

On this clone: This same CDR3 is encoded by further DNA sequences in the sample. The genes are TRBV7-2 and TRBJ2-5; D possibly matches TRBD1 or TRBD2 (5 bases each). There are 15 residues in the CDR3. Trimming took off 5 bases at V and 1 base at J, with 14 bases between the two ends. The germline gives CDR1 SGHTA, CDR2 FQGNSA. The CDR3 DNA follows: TGTGCCAGCAGCCCCCGGGGCGGCGGCCAAGAGACCCAGTACTTC. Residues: CASSPRGGGQETQYF.

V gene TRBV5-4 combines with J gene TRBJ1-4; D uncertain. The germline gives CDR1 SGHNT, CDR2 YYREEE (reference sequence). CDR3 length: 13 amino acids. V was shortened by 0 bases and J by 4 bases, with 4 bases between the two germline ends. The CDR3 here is CASSLGGNEKLFF. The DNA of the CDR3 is TGTGCCAGCAGCTTGGGGGGTAATGAAAAACTGTTTTTT.

The CDR3 bases are TGCGCCAGCAGCGCTCTAGCGGGCGGCGAGCAGTACTTC. Translated, it gives CASSALAGGEQYF. The chain joins TRBV5-1 to TRBJ2-7, with 8 positions matching TRBD2. CDR1 SGHRS and CDR2 YFSETQ come from the germline V gene. Trimming cost V 4 bases and J 6 bases; bases outside gene matches: 6. The CDR3 is made up of 13 amino acids. The whole variable domain, remainder taken from reference TRBV5-1 and TRBJ2-7, is KAGVTQTPRYLIKTRGQQVTLSCSPISGHRSVSWYQQTPGQGLQFLFEYFSETQRNKGNFPGRFSGRQFSNSRSEMNVSTLELGDSALYLCASSALAGGEQYFGPGTRLTVT.

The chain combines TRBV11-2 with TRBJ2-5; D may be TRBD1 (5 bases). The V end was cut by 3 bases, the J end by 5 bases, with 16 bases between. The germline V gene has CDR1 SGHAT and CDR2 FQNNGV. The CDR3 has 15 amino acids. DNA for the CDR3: TGTGCCAGCAGCTTTTTCCGGGCCCCAGGGGAGACCCAGTACTTC. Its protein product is CASSFFRAPGETQYF.

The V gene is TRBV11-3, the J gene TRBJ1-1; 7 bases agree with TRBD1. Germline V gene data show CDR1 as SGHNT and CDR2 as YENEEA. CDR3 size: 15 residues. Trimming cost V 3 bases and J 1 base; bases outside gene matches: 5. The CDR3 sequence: CASSFSGTANTEAFF. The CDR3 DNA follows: TGTGCCAGCAGCTTCTCCGGGACAGCGAACACTGAAGCTTTCTTT.